This paragraph reports one T cell receptor beta chain. TCRdb's copy holds only in-frame clones and misses some; the assay was immunoSEQ multiplex PCR. Of around 100,000 clones listed, over 65% were seen once; the top ten hold roughly 13%. The CDR3 totals 15 residues. CDR1 and CDR2 (germline): SGHTS, YDEGEE. The V gene end was trimmed by 6 bases and the J gene end by 3 bases; junction bases not matched to a gene: 8. This record comes from a study of blood T cell repertoires in COVID-19. The sequence was obtained from a human donor in a cohort sampled during active COVID-19. The rearrangement joins TRBV5-8 to TRBJ2-5; 10 positions agree with TRBD1. The source material was peripheral blood. CDR3 DNA: TGTGCCAGCAACCCGGACAGGGGGTATAAAGAGACCCAGTACTTC. Encoded protein: CASNPDRGYKETQYF.